The 24 T cell receptor beta chains below come from one sample, sequenced in a study of CD8+CD57+ T cells in acquired aplastic anemia. Investigators profiled TCR beta VDJ and CDR3 from genomic DNA template. In TCRdb, the reads were re-called with MiXCR into one record per CDR3 protein. The sample carries 450,000 to 550,000 distinct CDR3 sequences, over 25% recorded once. Sequencing was done on patients that had shown CD8+CD57+ cell expansion by flow cytometry. Sequencing was done on a sample of sorted CD4+, CD8+, or CD8+CD57+ T cells (not recorded which) from PBMCs. The receptor set was obtained from a human donor with aplastic anemia.

This rearrangement joins TRBV20-1 to TRBJ2-3, with 12 bases identical to TRBD1. CDR1 and CDR2 (germline): DFQATT, SNEGSKA (reference sequence). This CDR3 is 16 amino acids long. V shed 4 bases and J 4 bases; nucleotides not matched to a gene: 9. As DNA, the CDR3 is TGCAGTGCTATTGTCCCCGGGACAGGGGGCCCAGATACGCAGTATTTT. Its protein is CSAIVPGTGGPDTQYF.

This clonotype was counted ten times or more. The chain recombines TRBV6-1 with TRBJ2-7; TRBD1 might be the D (7 bases). In germline, CDR1 is MNHNS, CDR2 SASEGT. The CDR3 covers 13 residues. V dropped 6 bases and J dropped 5 bases, with 14 bases sitting between them. Here the CDR3 reads CASRPTGEDEQYF. In nucleotides, the CDR3 is TGTGCCAGCAGACCTACAGGGGAGGACGAGCAGTACTTC.

The CDR3 loop is CASSSRDRGGEQYF. CDR3 DNA sequence: TGTGCCAGTAGTAGTCGGGACAGGGGTGGCGAGCAGTACTTC. The J gene is TRBJ2-7, the V gene TRBV19; the match to TRBD1 covers 10 bases. Germline CDR1 reads LNHDA; CDR2 reads SQIVND (reference sequence). CDR3 length equals 14 residues. The V gene end was trimmed by 4 bases and the J gene end by 6 bases; junction bases not matched to a gene: 6.

The chain combines TRBV9 with TRBJ2-4; no clear D gene. There are 13 residues in the CDR3. Germline V gene sequence: CDR1 SGDLS, CDR2 YYNGEE. Trimming shortened V by 0 bases and J by 6 bases, and 7 bases separated the two germline ends. CDR3 nucleotides: TGTGCCAGCAGCGTAGGGTATGGAAACATTCAGTACTTC. Encoded protein: CASSVGYGNIQYF.

V gene TRBV9 combines with J gene TRBJ2-2; possibly TRBD1 for D (6 bases). Trimming took off 0 bases at V and 4 bases at J, with 10 bases between the two ends. CDR3 length equals 15 residues. Germline lookup yields CDR1 SGDLS and CDR2 YYNGEE. The CDR3 region is CASSVGGRPTGELFF. The CDR3, as DNA: TGTGCCAGCAGCGTAGGGGGGCGGCCCACCGGGGAGCTGTTTTTT.

The chain is built from TRBV6-1 and TRBJ2-1, with a possible D match to TRBD2 (6 bases). V was clipped by 6 bases and J by 4 bases, with 19 bases between them. Germline loops: CDR1 MNHNS, CDR2 SASEGT. CDR3 length: 16 amino acids. The CDR3 here is CASRPTRTTIYNEQFF. The DNA for the CDR3 is TGTGCCAGCAGACCGACGAGGACTACTATTTACAATGAGCAGTTCTTC.

This clonotype was recorded many times. The genes are TRBV10-2 and TRBJ1-5, with D unresolved. V lost 3 bases to trimming and J lost 4 bases, with 7 bases between them. The CDR3 sequence is 13 residues long. The germline V gene encodes CDR1 WSHSY and CDR2 SAAADI. The CDR3 sequence is CASSDGRNQPQHF. Written as DNA, the CDR3 is TGCGCCAGCAGTGATGGGAGAAATCAGCCCCAGCATTTT.

The chain employs TRBV5-1 and TRBJ2-7, with D perhaps TRBD2 (6 bases). The ends were cut back, 1 base at V and 0 bases at J, with 14 bases in the middle. The CDR3 is 16 amino acids. Germline V lookup: CDR1 SGHRS, CDR2 YFSETQ. The CDR3 sequence: CASSLLGYGSSYEQYF. The CDR3, as DNA: TGCGCCAGCAGCTTGCTCGGTTACGGGAGCTCCTACGAGCAGTACTTC.

This clonotype was detected only a few times. The rearrangement joins TRBV5-5 to TRBJ1-5; no reliable D call. The V and J ends lost 3 bases and 0 bases respectively, with 13 bases between them. This CDR3 is built from 16 residues. Germline values: CDR1 SGHKS, CDR2 YYEKEE (reference sequence). CDR3 sequence reads: CASSSVGSYSNQPQHF. The DNA for the CDR3 is TGTGCCAGCAGCTCCGTGGGGAGCTATAGCAATCAGCCCCAGCATTTT.

The chain couples TRBV9 to TRBJ2-2, with D uncertain. This CDR3 region has 15 residues. The V end was cut by 0 bases, the J end by 4 bases, with 10 bases between. The germline V gene encodes CDR1 SGDLS and CDR2 YYNGEE. CDR3 coding DNA: TGTGCCAGCAGCGTAGGGCAGTGGCCCACCGGGGAGCTGTTTTTT. This codes for CASSVGQWPTGELFF.

The chain employs TRBV2 and TRBJ2-2; TRBD2 might be the D (6 bases). Per germline, CDR1 SNHLY and CDR2 FYNNEI. V lost 7 bases and J 5 bases, leaving 17 bases between the germline ends. The CDR3 runs to 15 residues. CDR3 in DNA: TGTGCCAGCAAACCGCGGCGGGAAGAGACCGGGGAGCTGTTTTTT. It yields the protein CASKPRREETGELFF.

V gene TRBV29-1 combines with J gene TRBJ1-2, with a tentative D call TRBD1 (6 bases). Germline CDR1 is SQVTM and CDR2 is ANQGSEA. V was shortened by 7 bases and J by 7 bases, with 16 bases between the two germline ends. CDR3 size: 12 residues. Written as DNA, the CDR3 is TGCAGCGCCGTTCAACAGGGATCTGGCTACACCTTC. Encoded protein: CSAVQQGSGYTF.

The rearrangement uses TRBV2 and TRBJ1-1; D is perhaps TRBD1 (5 bases). The germline V gene encodes CDR1 SNHLY and CDR2 FYNNEI. V dropped 7 bases and J dropped 4 bases, with 19 bases sitting between them. The CDR3 loop spans 15 amino acids. The chain's CDR3 is CASTPPGGLITEAFF. As DNA, the CDR3 is TGTGCCAGCACCCCCCCGGGGGGTCTAATCACTGAAGCTTTCTTT.

This clonotype was seen at least ten times. V gene TRBV2 combines with J gene TRBJ1-3; unclear D gene. The ends were cut back, 4 bases at V and 3 bases at J, with 4 bases in the middle. The CDR3 has 12 residues. The germline gives CDR1 SNHLY, CDR2 FYNNEI. The CDR3 loop reads CASSALGNTIYF. CDR3 sequence (DNA): TGTGCCAGCAGTGCACTTGGAAACACCATATATTTT.

On this clonotype itself: In this CDR3 the conserved last residue, phenylalanine or tryptophan, is missing, so a read error is likely. This rearrangement joins TRBV3-1 to TRBJ1-1; 8 bases match TRBD1. Germline lookup yields CDR1 LGHDT and CDR2 YNNKEL (reference sequence). The CDR3 has 14 residues. Germline trimming cut 4 bases from V and 3 bases from J; bases unmatched to any gene: 4. CDR3 coding DNA: TGTGCCAGCAGCCCCCAGGACAGGGACACTGAAGCTTTCTCT. Protein product: CASSPQDRDTEAFS.

V is TRBV9 and J is TRBJ1-5, with TRBD1 as a possible D gene (5 bases). The CDR3 length is 18 residues. In germline, CDR1 is SGDLS, CDR2 YYNGEE. V dropped 5 bases and J dropped 2 bases, with 23 bases sitting between them. This chain's CDR3 is CASREDSGEGEGNQPQHF. CDR3 in DNA: TGTGCCAGCAGGGAAGACAGTGGGGAGGGAGAAGGCAATCAGCCCCAGCATTTT.

The sample holds many counts of this clonotype. The chain carries TRBV20-1 and TRBJ1-5, with TRBD1 matching over 7 bases. Germline V gene data show CDR1 as DFQATT and CDR2 as SNEGSKA (reference sequence). The CDR3 contains 13 residues. Trimming took 6 bases from V and 6 from J; bases not matched to a gene: 8. DNA of the CDR3: TGCAGTGCGGGAACAGGGGTAGGTCAGCCCCAGCATTTT. It encodes CSAGTGVGQPQHF.

This clonotype has only a few counts. The chain is built from TRBV2 and TRBJ1-2; weak D call: TRBD1 (5 bases). The germline CDR1 and CDR2 sequences are SNHLY and FYNNEI. The CDR3 runs to 18 residues. Trimming pared 5 bases from V and 0 bases from J, leaving 22 bases between. The CDR3 region is CASSYGGVWAETNYGYTF. CDR3 DNA: TGTGCCAGCAGTTACGGGGGGGTTTGGGCGGAAACTAACTATGGCTACACCTTC.

Worth noting for this clonotype: Given a much more abundant clone one base away, this may be a read error. The chain carries TRBV10-3 and TRBJ2-3; TRBD2 agrees at 10 bases. Germline V gives CDR1 ENHRY, CDR2 SYGVKD. This CDR3 region has 15 residues. The CDR3 reads CAIGEPSGSGGTQYF. DNA of the CDR3: TGTGCCATCGGTGAGCCTAGCGGGAGTGGAGGTACGCAGTATTTT.

This clonotype was seen many times. The chain uses TRBV19 and TRBJ2-7, with D maybe TRBD1 (6 bases). Germline CDR1 LNHDA, CDR2 SQIVND (reference sequence). The length of the CDR3 is 13 residues. V dropped 6 bases and J dropped 3 bases, with 12 bases sitting between them. CDR3: CASSDRPNYEQYF. The CDR3 coding sequence is TGTGCCAGTAGCGACAGGCCGAACTACGAGCAGTACTTC.

The V call is TRBV20-1, the J call TRBJ2-4; 12 bases agree with TRBD2. The CDR3 extends over 15 amino acids. Germline V gene data show CDR1 as DFQATT and CDR2 as SNEGSKA (reference sequence). Trimming took 2 bases from V and 7 from J; bases not matched to a gene: 6. The CDR3 loop reads CSARLASGGANIQYF. The CDR3 nucleotides read TGCAGTGCTAGATTGGCTAGCGGGGGGGCGAACATTCAGTACTTC.

The rearrangement links TRBV29-1 to TRBJ2-7, with TRBD1 matching over 11 bases. CDR3 size: 12 residues. The germline gives CDR1 SQVTM, CDR2 ANQGSEA. After removal of 5 bases from V and 5 bases from J, the junction contained 2 bases not matched to a gene. The CDR3 DNA follows: TGCAGCGTTAGGACAGGGGGCCACGAGCAGTACTTC. Residues: CSVRTGGHEQYF.

The CDR3 DNA reads TGTGCCAGCAGCTTAGTGGGACAGGGGGGCTATGGCTACACCTTC. Its translation: CASSLVGQGGYGYTF. The chain uses TRBV13 and TRBJ1-2; 11 nucleotides align to TRBD1. The germline CDR1 and CDR2 sequences are PRHDT and FYEKMQ (reference sequence). The CDR3 is made up of 15 amino acids. Trimming cost V 1 base and J 4 bases; bases outside gene matches: 2.

This clonotype was seen many times. The V call is TRBV20-1, the J call TRBJ2-7; D is possibly TRBD1 (6 bases). CDR1 and CDR2 (germline): DFQATT, SNEGSKA (reference sequence). Deletions cut 7 bases from V and 0 bases from J, with 10 bases between. The CDR3 is made up of 12 amino acids. As DNA, the CDR3 is TGCAGTGGAGACAGGAGCTCCTACGAGCAGTACTTC. Its protein is CSGDRSSYEQYF.